The clone carrying this T cell receptor beta chain was observed a single time. What it binds is not known. The CDR3 is 12 amino acids. J lost 3 bases, V lost 8 bases, and 3 bases had no gene match. The germline gives CDR1 SGHAT, CDR2 FQNNGV. Amplification used 60 Vbeta primers and 13 Jbeta primers. The table came from immunoSEQ multiplex PCR; TCRdb's copy has only in-frame clones and leaves some out. The sample has approximately 160,000 clones, roughly three quarters seen once. This entry comes from a study of cytomegalovirus exposure and HLA in healthy donors. Study-wide points: Presence/absence analyses supposed approximately even sequencing depth among donors. In a later analysis, HLA-C alleles had the fewest associated TCRs, DRB1 alleles the most. Most TCR beta V segments were productive about 90% or about 30% of the time in an earlier analysis. TCR beta sequences reportedly predicted most subjects' HLA-A and HLA-B alleles accurately.

V and J are TRBV11-2 and TRBJ1-2, with TRBD1 identical over 7 bases. Sequencing was performed on PBMCs. This TCR was recovered from a woman aged 50 to 60 in good health and CMV-seropositive. CDR3 sequence: CASRQGDYGYTF. The CDR3 region has the DNA TGTGCCAGCCGACAGGGAGACTATGGCTACACCTTC.